A single sample gave rise to the 5 T cell receptor beta chains below, sequenced in a study of cytomegalovirus exposure and HLA in healthy donors. Assay used: immunoSEQ multiplex PCR; TCRdb lists only in-frame clones, some missing. Altogether hundreds of thousands of clones are present, more than 80% being singletons, with the ten largest covering 0.65% to 0.95%. Sequencing was performed on PBMCs. The receptors come from a young woman in good health and CMV-seronegative.

V and J are TRBV6-1 and TRBJ2-7, with 8 bases lining up with TRBD2. Trimming removed 3 bases from V and 0 bases from J; junction bases left unmatched: 7. Germline assignment: CDR1 MNHNS and CDR2 SASEGT. This CDR3 has 16 amino acids. In nucleotides, the CDR3 is TGTGCCAGCAGTGAGTCGGACGGGGGGGCCTCCTACGAGCAGTACTTC. It codes for CASSESDGGASYEQYF.

The chain is built from TRBV28 and TRBJ2-3; D possibly corresponds to TRBD2 (6 bases). This CDR3 contains 16 residues. The germline CDR1 and CDR2 sequences are MDHEN and SYDVKM. V was cut by 6 bases and J by 1 base, with 17 bases left in between. The CDR3 DNA reads as TGTGCCAGCAGCCCCCCCCCGTGGGAGGGCACAGATACGCAGTATTTT. Protein product: CASSPPPWEGTDTQYF. The entire variable domain, with the rest obtained from reference TRBV28 and TRBJ2-3, is as follows: DVKVTQSSRYLVKRTGEKVFLECVQDMDHENMFWYRQDPGLGLRLIYFSYDVKMKEKGDIPEGYSVSREKKERFSLILESASTNQTSMYLCASSPPPWEGTDTQYFGPGTRLTVL.

Notes on this clone: This sample also contains other DNA sequences that code for the same CDR3. V gene TRBV28 combines with J gene TRBJ2-7, with D tentatively TRBD1 (5 bases). V lost 2 bases, J lost 4 bases, and 6 bases lay in between. Germline V CDR1 and CDR2: MDHEN, SYDVKM. This CDR3 is 12 amino acids long. The CDR3 DNA reads TGTGCCAGCAGTTTACAGGGATACGAGCAGTACTTC. Encoded protein: CASSLQGYEQYF.

The chain employs TRBV14 and TRBJ2-2, with 11 bases matching TRBD2. Germline assignment: CDR1 SGHDN and CDR2 FVKESK. Trimming at V came to 3 bases and at J to 3 bases, leaving 15 bases not matched to a gene. The CDR3 is 20 amino acids. CDR3 nucleotide sequence: TGTGCCAGCAGCCACCCGTGGCTAGCGGGGGGCCCATGGGACACCGGGGAGCTGTTTTTT. It yields the protein CASSHPWLAGGPWDTGELFF.

J is TRBJ1-6 and V is TRBV6-4; TRBD1 might be the D (5 bases). Trimming cost V 2 bases and J 10 bases, with 9 bases left between them. The CDR3 spans 13 residues. The germline V gene encodes CDR1 MRHNA and CDR2 SNTAGT. The CDR3 region is CASSDRGGSPLHF. CDR3 coding DNA: TGTGCCAGCAGTGACAGGGGAGGATCACCCCTCCACTTT.